This T cell receptor (beta chain) is drawn from a study of T cells in Graves' hyperthyroidism and ophthalmopathy. Criteria for exclusion of patients were uncontrolled infection, other autoimmune disease, pregnancy or lactation. Together with thyroid ultrasound, orbital computed tomography, serum thyroxine and TRAb, clinical symptoms were used for diagnoses. This clonotype was seen at least ten times. Its antigen is currently unknown. Study-wide results and limits: A 13 V-J signature model discriminated ophthalmopathy versus stable hyperthyroidism.

Germline V gene lookup returns CDR1 MDHEN and CDR2 SYDVKM. The V gene lost 7 bases and the J gene lost 4 bases, with 8 bases spanning the gap. The CDR3 runs 11 residues. The investigators amplified TCR beta CDR3 regions from RNA transcripts. A set of HTBI primers served as the primers for a first-round RT-PCR of the TCR CDR3. In TCRdb, the multiplex PCR reads were re-called with MiXCR into one record per CDR3 protein. The profile shows a few hundred thousand distinct CDR3 sequences, 15% of them singletons. The receptor comes from a woman aged 45-65 years with Graves' hyperthyroidism that later progressed to Graves' ophthalmopathy. The specimen was blood. This chain links TRBV28 with TRBJ2-7; D is uncertain. Here the CDR3 DNA reads TGTGCCAGCACCAACCAGTACGAGCAGTACTTC. This sequence encodes CASTNQYEQYF.